A single sample gave rise to the 29 T cell receptor beta chains below, sequenced in a study of cytomegalovirus exposure and HLA in healthy donors. The PCR was carried out with 60 Vbeta primers and 13 Jbeta primers. The table came from immunoSEQ multiplex PCR; TCRdb's copy has only in-frame clones and leaves some out. The sample holds roughly 220,000 clones, 70% seen once. The sequencing input was PBMCs. All receptors derive from a man aged 40-49 years in good health and CMV-seropositive.

The chain uses TRBV10-3 and TRBJ2-2; tentatively, D is TRBD1 (6 bases). Germline V CDR1 and CDR2: ENHRY, SYGVKD. V gave up 7 bases and J gave up 6 bases, with 12 bases separating them. The CDR3 runs to 13 residues. CDR3 in amino acids: CAITRGEAGELFF. The CDR3 coding sequence is TGTGCCATCACCAGGGGTGAGGCCGGGGAGCTGTTTTTT.

The table lists this clone with a few counts. The rearrangement links TRBV19 to TRBJ1-5; possible D gene TRBD1, 5 bases. CDR3 length: 17 residues. V was clipped by 8 bases and J by 0 bases, with 20 bases between them. Germline V gene lookup returns CDR1 LNHDA and CDR2 SQIVND (reference sequence). CDR3 loop: CASGRFEQGYSNQPQHF. The DNA of the CDR3 is TGTGCCAGTGGGAGGTTTGAGCAGGGCTATAGCAATCAGCCCCAGCATTTT.

This chain joins TRBV5-1 and TRBJ2-7; 10 bases are shared with TRBD1. Losses at the gene ends were 1 base for V and 2 bases for J; bases not matched to a gene: 9. The CDR3 covers 17 residues. Germline V gene lookup returns CDR1 SGHRS and CDR2 YFSETQ. CDR3 sequence (DNA): TGCGCCAGCAGCTTGAGATGGCAGGGGACAGGGGCCTACGAGCAGTACTTC. The encoded protein is CASSLRWQGTGAYEQYF.

This chain connects TRBV15 to TRBJ2-1; no firm D call. In germline, CDR1 is LNHNV, CDR2 YYDKDF (reference sequence). V gave up 1 base and J gave up 0 bases, with 7 bases separating them. This CDR3 contains 15 residues. The CDR3 loop reads CATSRGLTSYNEQFF. CDR3 nucleotide sequence: TGTGCCACCAGCAGAGGACTTACCTCCTACAATGAGCAGTTCTTC.

V usage is TRBV6-5 and J usage is TRBJ1-1; possibly TRBD1 for D (6 bases). Germline CDR1 reads MNHEY; CDR2 reads SVGAGI. CDR3 length equals 15 residues. Trimming took 8 bases from V and 3 from J, leaving 19 bases between them. The CDR3 DNA follows: TGTGCCAGCCTAGTTGGGGGGGGCGACTACACTGAAGCTTTCTTT. This sequence encodes CASLVGGGDYTEAFF.

Points on this clone: The junction differs from germline at one of its ends, possibly a read error. The rearrangement links TRBV5-1 to TRBJ1-2; D might be TRBD1 (5 bases). The CDR3 is 13 amino acids. The germline V gene encodes CDR1 SGHRS and CDR2 YFSETQ. DNA for the CDR3: TGTGCCAGCAGCTTAGACAGATACTATGGCTACACCTTC. This translates into CASSLDRYYGYTF.

The rearrangement uses TRBV19 and TRBJ2-1; TRBD2 matches at 10 bases. V dropped 6 bases and J dropped 9; count of bases not matched to a gene: 11. The CDR3 has 15 residues. Germline CDR1 reads LNHDA; CDR2 reads SQIVND (reference sequence). CDR3 loop: CASRKRGGRGIEQFF. The CDR3 DNA sequence: TGTGCCAGTAGGAAGCGGGGGGGCCGGGGTATTGAGCAGTTCTTC.

V gene TRBV9 combines with J gene TRBJ2-7; possible D gene TRBD2, 6 bases. From germline, CDR1 is SGDLS and CDR2 YYNGEE. V was shortened by 0 bases and J by 0 bases, with 16 bases between the two germline ends. The CDR3 extends over 17 amino acids. CDR3 DNA sequence: TGTGCCAGCAGCGTAGAGCCTAGCGCCCTGAGCTCCTACGAGCAGTACTTC. The encoded protein is CASSVEPSALSSYEQYF.

V gene TRBV15 combines with J gene TRBJ2-5; 11 nucleotides align to TRBD2. Germline CDR1 and CDR2: LNHNV and YYDKDF (reference sequence). V trimming: 5 bases; J trimming: 2 bases; junction bases outside the gene matches: 4. CDR3 length equals 15 residues. CDR3 region: CATSARTSGQETQYF. CDR3 nucleotide sequence: TGTGCCACCAGCGCTCGGACTAGCGGGCAAGAGACCCAGTACTTC.

V usage is TRBV11-2 and J usage is TRBJ2-5, with D possibly being TRBD2 (7 bases). Trimming took off 5 bases at V and 5 bases at J, with 15 bases between the two ends. The CDR3 is made up of 14 amino acids. Germline values: CDR1 SGHAT, CDR2 FQNNGV. The DNA for the CDR3 is TGTGCCAGCAGCCGCAGGGGAGGGGGGGAGACCCAGTACTTC. Amino acids: CASSRRGGGETQYF.

The rearrangement links TRBV19 to TRBJ2-7; 9 bases are a match to TRBD1. Unmatched junction bases numbered 4, after V lost 5 bases and J lost 2 bases. Germline V gene lookup returns CDR1 LNHDA and CDR2 SQIVND (reference sequence). The CDR3 totals 14 residues. CDR3 loop: CASSPGTGTYEQYF. The CDR3 DNA follows: TGTGCCAGTAGTCCCGGGACAGGGACCTACGAGCAGTACTTC.

This chain connects TRBV28 to TRBJ1-2; 12 bases map to TRBD1. The CDR3 loop spans 15 amino acids. After removal of 3 bases from V and 5 bases from J, the junction contained 4 bases not matched to a gene. The germline V gene encodes CDR1 MDHEN and CDR2 SYDVKM. CDR3 region: CASSLGTGGRYGYTF. In DNA form, the CDR3 reads TGTGCCAGCAGTTTGGGGACAGGGGGCCGGTATGGCTACACCTTC.

In this sample, this clone turned up once. The chain is built from TRBV2 and TRBJ1-1; tentatively, D is TRBD1 (6 bases). Germline V gene data show CDR1 as SNHLY and CDR2 as FYNNEI. The V end was cut by 6 bases, the J end by 2 bases, with 10 bases between. The CDR3 consists of 13 residues. CDR3 protein: CASRDRLNTEAFF. The CDR3 DNA sequence: TGTGCCAGCAGGGACAGATTAAACACTGAAGCTTTCTTT.

The sample holds a few counts of this clone. The rearrangement links TRBV6-6 to TRBJ2-1; 9 nucleotides line up with TRBD2. Germline loops: CDR1 MNHNY, CDR2 SVGAGI (reference sequence). This CDR3 region has 14 residues. Trimming cost V 7 bases and J 8 bases; bases outside gene matches: 9. The CDR3 reads CASKRGADKDEQFF. The CDR3, as DNA: TGTGCCAGCAAGCGGGGGGCCGACAAGGATGAGCAGTTCTTC.

The chain couples TRBV29-1 to TRBJ1-2; 12 nucleotides line up with TRBD1. Per germline, CDR1 SQVTM and CDR2 ANQGSEA. This CDR3 comprises 13 residues. With 2 bases clipped from V and 10 bases from J, the junction kept 5 bases outside the gene matches. This CDR3 is CSVETGQGAPYTF. CDR3 DNA sequence: TGCAGCGTTGAAACGGGACAGGGGGCACCCTACACCTTC.

The DNA for the CDR3 is TGTGCCAGCAGCTTGAAAGTAGAATACCGGGGGAATAACACTGAAGCTTTCTTT. This translates into CASSLKVEYRGNNTEAFF. The V call is TRBV5-6, the J call TRBJ1-1, with D tentatively TRBD1 (5 bases). From germline, CDR1 is SGHDT and CDR2 YYEEEE. The CDR3 loop spans 18 amino acids. V was shortened by 1 base and J by 2 bases, with 21 bases between the two germline ends.

V and J are TRBV11-3 and TRBJ2-1, with 8 bases lining up with TRBD2. This CDR3 is built from 16 residues. Losses at the gene ends were 4 bases for V and 7 bases for J; bases not matched to a gene: 12. The V gene's germline CDR1 is SGHNT and CDR2 YENEEA. DNA for the CDR3: TGTGCCAGCAGCTCATCTGTTGGCGGGGGGACGAATGAGCAGTTCTTC. Protein: CASSSSVGGGTNEQFF.

The chain combines TRBV28 with TRBJ2-7; TRBD1 matches at 7 bases. Per germline, CDR1 MDHEN and CDR2 SYDVKM. This CDR3 spans 17 amino acids. The trim removed 8 bases at V and 7 bases at J, leaving 23 bases unmatched. This chain's CDR3 is CASPPRPGQSSYEEQYF. The CDR3 DNA reads TGTGCCAGCCCCCCCCGTCCGGGACAGAGTTCCTACGAAGAGCAGTACTTC.

This sequence joins TRBV4-1 and TRBJ2-7, with 8 bases identical to TRBD1. The junction had 11 bases not matched to a gene; V was cut back by 1 base and J by 6 bases. The CDR3 consists of 16 residues. CDR1 is MGHRA and CDR2 is YSYEKL in the germline V gene. CDR3 region: CASSQAGQGSFSEQYF. For the CDR3, the DNA is TGCGCCAGCAGCCAAGCCGGACAGGGTAGTTTCAGCGAGCAGTACTTC.

The chain carries TRBV5-1 and TRBJ2-7; perhaps TRBD1 as D (6 bases). The germline V gene has CDR1 SGHRS and CDR2 YFSETQ. The V end lost 5 bases, the J end lost 0 bases, and 15 bases lay between the germline ends. The CDR3 contains 15 residues. The CDR3, as DNA: TGCGCCAGCAGTAAAGGGGACAAGAGCTCCTACGAGCAGTACTTC. It yields the protein CASSKGDKSSYEQYF.

This chain connects TRBV4-1 to TRBJ1-6, with D hard to call. This CDR3 comprises 16 residues. Trimming took 4 bases from V and 5 from J, leaving 15 bases between them. In germline, CDR1 is MGHRA, CDR2 YSYEKL. The CDR3 region is CASSPLPGRDNSPLHF. CDR3 bases: TGCGCCAGCAGCCCCCTACCCGGCCGGGATAATTCACCCCTCCACTTT.

J is TRBJ1-5 and V is TRBV2; D is perhaps TRBD1 (5 bases). The CDR3 consists of 15 residues. V lost 4 bases, J lost 2 bases, and 12 bases lay in between. Germline CDR1 is SNHLY and CDR2 is FYNNEI. CDR3: CASSADAGGNQPQHF. The CDR3 DNA is TGTGCCAGCAGTGCCGACGCGGGGGGCAATCAGCCCCAGCATTTT.

In DNA form, the CDR3 reads TGCGCCAGCAGCCCGGACAGGGTCGTGTACACGCAGTATTTT. Amino acids: CASSPDRVVYTQYF. This chain joins TRBV5-1 and TRBJ2-3, with 8 nucleotides matching TRBD1. The CDR3 is 14 amino acids. In germline, CDR1 is SGHRS, CDR2 YFSETQ. V shed 4 bases, J shed 9 bases, and the junction held 10 bases outside the gene matches.

The chain recombines TRBV11-1 with TRBJ2-2; 9 nucleotides align to TRBD1. Germline V CDR1 and CDR2: SGHAT, FQDESV (reference sequence). The CDR3 runs to 16 residues. V dropped 4 bases and J dropped 6; count of bases not matched to a gene: 9. The chain's CDR3 is CASSSPHRGRAGELFF. The CDR3 DNA follows: TGTGCCAGCAGCTCCCCACACAGGGGGCGGGCCGGGGAGCTGTTTTTT.

This clone was detected a few times. V and J are TRBV6-5 and TRBJ2-1; 8 bases line up with TRBD2. Trimming removed 2 bases from V and 6 bases from J; junction bases left unmatched: 6. Germline V gene sequence: CDR1 MNHEY, CDR2 SVGAGI. This CDR3 is built from 15 residues. The CDR3 loop reads CASSYGTRIVNEQFF. CDR3 DNA sequence: TGTGCCAGCAGTTACGGGACTAGGATCGTCAATGAGCAGTTCTTC.

The V call is TRBV5-4, the J call TRBJ2-5; 9 nucleotides align to TRBD2. Germline trimming cut 4 bases from V and 7 bases from J; bases unmatched to any gene: 14. CDR3 length: 16 residues. CDR1 SGHNT and CDR2 YYREEE come from the germline V gene (reference sequence). Here the CDR3 reads CASSRWVAGAPGTQYF. In DNA form, the CDR3 reads TGTGCCAGCAGCCGGTGGGTAGCGGGGGCCCCAGGGACCCAGTACTTC.

V usage is TRBV4-1 and J usage is TRBJ1-2; possible D gene TRBD1, 5 bases. The V and J ends lost 2 bases and 6 bases respectively, with 16 bases between them. The CDR3 runs 15 residues. Germline assignment: CDR1 MGHRA and CDR2 YSYEKL. This CDR3 is CASSQLPRQRDGYTF. CDR3 nucleotides: TGCGCCAGCAGCCAATTACCAAGACAGCGGGATGGCTACACCTTC.

The V call is TRBV15, the J call TRBJ2-7; 9 bases line up with TRBD1. V lost 2 bases to trimming and J lost 4 bases; unmatched junction nucleotides: 6. Looked up from germline, CDR1 is LNHNV and CDR2 is YYDKDF (reference sequence). This CDR3 spans 15 amino acids. The CDR3 loop is CATSRYRDRVYEQYF. The DNA for the CDR3 is TGTGCCACCAGCAGATACCGGGACAGGGTATACGAGCAGTACTTC.

J is TRBJ1-1 and V is TRBV20-1; D unresolved. The germline CDR1 and CDR2 sequences are DFQATT and SNEGSKA (reference sequence). V gave up 5 bases and J gave up 13 bases, with 14 bases separating them. The CDR3 covers 10 residues. This chain's CDR3 is CSAPRTRVFF. For the CDR3, the DNA is TGCAGTGCTCCCAGGACGCGGGTTTTCTTT.